Listed below are T cell receptor beta chains from one sample, sequenced in a study of shared clonotypes between healthy human individuals. Profiling relied on immunoSEQ multiplex PCR, and the TCRdb table lists in-frame clones only, not all of them. The sample has more than 2 million clones, around 95% seen once. The specimen sequenced was naive CD8+ T cells from PBMCs. Receptors were obtained from a man younger than 30 in good health. Some clones in this sample may be carry-over from other donors' samples. CDR3s include the opening cysteine and the closing phenylalanine or tryptophan. The order of the fields is CDR3 length, D gene, clone size, V gene, J gene, CDR3 DNA, CDR3 protein. D genes are given only for firm matches. The size field is filled for only some rows; it gives once, few, many or a size class.

12,-,-,TRBV27,TRBJ2-7,TGTGCCAGCAGGGACATCTCCTACGAGCAGTACTTC,CASRDISYEQYF
15,-,-,TRBV2,TRBJ2-5,TGTGCCAGCGGCCTACTACCGGGACCCCAAGAGACCCAGTACTTC,CASGLLPGPQETQYF
17,TRBD1,-,TRBV5-1,TRBJ2-1,TGCGCCAGCGGCAAGGGACAGGGGCCGAGCTCCTACAATGAGCAGTTCTTC,CASGKGQGPSSYNEQFF
16,TRBD2,-,TRBV9,TRBJ2-7,TGTGCCAGCAGCGTAGGTATCGGGAGGGGGTCCTACGAGCAGTACTTC,CASSVGIGRGSYEQYF
16,-,-,TRBV6-1,TRBJ2-1,TGTGCCAGCAGCGAAGCTCGAACTGCACGATTGGATGAGCAGTTCTTC,CASSEARTARLDEQFF
14,-,-,TRBV6-1,TRBJ1-5,TGTGCCAGCAGTGATCTCAGGGTAGGTCAGCCCCAGCATTTT,CASSDLRVGQPQHF
14,-,-,TRBV19,TRBJ2-2,TGTGCCAGTAGTATAGATCGGGGGCCCGGGGAGCTGTTTTTT,CASSIDRGPGELFF
15,-,-,TRBV4-1,TRBJ1-1,TGCGCCAGCAGCCCTAGACAGTCCATGAACACTGAAGCTTTCTTT,CASSPRQSMNTEAFF
15,TRBD2,-,TRBV19,TRBJ2-1,TGTGCCAGCGCCGCTAGCGGGAGCTCCTACAATGAGCAGTTCTTC,CASAASGSSYNEQFF
13,-,-,TRBV6-1,TRBJ1-4,TGTGCCAGCAGTGAAGCTATCATGGGAAAACTGTTTTTT,CASSEAIMGKLFF
14,-,once,TRBV7-8,TRBJ1-2,TGTGCCAGCAGCTTAGTACAGGCCTCGGCTGGCTACACCTTC,CASSLVQASAGYTF
15,TRBD2,-,TRBV10-2,TRBJ2-3,TGCGCCAGCAGGAAACTAGCGGCACGCACAGATACGCAGTATTTT,CASRKLAARTDTQYF
12,-,-,TRBV29-1,TRBJ2-1,TGCAGCGGGGACGGCGAGTACAATGAGCAGTTCTTC,CSGDGEYNEQFF
14,-,-,TRBV14,TRBJ2-1,TGTGCCAGCAGCCAAGTACACAGGGTCCATGAGCAGTTCTTC,CASSQVHRVHEQFF
14,-,-,TRBV2,TRBJ2-1,TGTGCCAGCAGGGCGGGAACCCCCTACAATGAGCAGTTCTTC,CASRAGTPYNEQFF
17,TRBD2,-,TRBV7-9,TRBJ2-7,TGTGCCAGCAGCTTGCCCCTAGCGGGAGGGCCCTCCTACGAGCAGTACTTC,CASSLPLAGGPSYEQYF
15,-,-,TRBV6-1,TRBJ1-1,TGTGCCAGCCCCGCGGGGGTATACATGAACACTGAAGCTTTCTTT,CASPAGVYMNTEAFF
16,-,-,TRBV4-2,TRBJ1-3,TGTGCCAGCAGCCAAGATCCACAATATTCTGGAAACACCATATATTTT,CASSQDPQYSGNTIYF
16,-,-,TRBV7-8,TRBJ1-1,TGTGCCAGCAGCATCCTTGGGCATAAATTGAACACTGAAGCTTTCTTT,CASSILGHKLNTEAFF
15,TRBD2,-,TRBV15,TRBJ2-1,TGTGCCACCAGCAGAGAGGGGAGAGCGGGGAATGAGCAGTTCTTC,CATSREGRAGNEQFF
17,TRBD2,-,TRBV27,TRBJ2-1,TGTGCCAGCAGTTTGCTAGATCGACTAGCGGGGGACAATGAGCAGTTCTTC,CASSLLDRLAGDNEQFF
15,-,-,TRBV7-3,TRBJ1-2,TGTGCCAGCAGCTCGGGACTCTCCTACAACTATGGCTACACCTTC,CASSSGLSYNYGYTF
14,-,once,TRBV14,TRBJ1-2,TGTGCCAGCAGCTTGACAGGTCGTAACTATGGCTACACCTTC,CASSLTGRNYGYTF
14,TRBD1,few,TRBV27,TRBJ2-7,TGTGCCAGCAGTTCGGGACAGATCTCCTACGAGCAGTACTTC,CASSSGQISYEQYF
14,-,-,TRBV19,TRBJ1-2,TGTGCCAGTAAGACAGGCCAAATGGGTTATGGCTACACCTTC,CASKTGQMGYGYTF
10,-,-,TRBV7-9,TRBJ2-1,TGTGCCAGCAGCTTAGAGGAGCAGTTCTTC,CASSLEEQFF
13,-,-,TRBV7-3,TRBJ2-7,TGTGCCAGCAGCCTGGTACAGGGTCAAGAGCAGTACTTC,CASSLVQGQEQYF
13,TRBD1,-,TRBV29-1,TRBJ2-3,TGCAGCGGAGCCGGGACAGGGGCAGATACGCAGTATTTT,CSGAGTGADTQYF
16,-,-,TRBV9,TRBJ1-1,TGTGCCAGCAGCCTTCGTCGAGAGGCGAGGCACACTGAAGCTTTCTTT,CASSLRREARHTEAFF
14,-,once,TRBV4-3,TRBJ2-1,TGCGCCAGCGCGCAGGGTGACTCCTACAATGAGCAGTTCTTC,CASAQGDSYNEQFF
15,TRBD1,-,TRBV5-1,TRBJ2-7,TGCGCCAGCAGCTCCCGGGACAGGGTATTGGGCGAGCAGTACTTC,CASSSRDRVLGEQYF
16,-,-,TRBV11-2,TRBJ2-1,TGTGCCAGCAGCTTAGGCCTGACGAGCTCCTACAATGAGCAGTTCTTC,CASSLGLTSSYNEQFF
15,-,-,TRBV28,TRBJ1-1,TGTGCCAGCAGTTTCTCCCTGACAGGGAACACTGAAGCTTTCTTT,CASSFSLTGNTEAFF
13,-,-,TRBV9,TRBJ2-7,TGTGCCAGCAGCGTAGAGTTGGGGTACGAGCAGTACTTC,CASSVELGYEQYF
15,TRBD1,-,TRBV5-1,TRBJ1-1,TGCGCCAGCAGCCGAACGACAGGGATCCCCACTGAAGCTTTCTTT,CASSRTTGIPTEAFF
17,TRBD2,-,TRBV11-2,TRBJ2-7,TGTGCCAGCAGCTCCGGACTAGCGGGAAAGTTCGTCTACGAGCAGTACTTC,CASSSGLAGKFVYEQYF
16,-,few,TRBV7-3,TRBJ1-3,TGTGCCAGCAGCCTCCCGGACACCAACTCTGGAAACACCATATATTTT,CASSLPDTNSGNTIYF
17,TRBD1,-,TRBV27,TRBJ1-1,TGTGCCAGCAGTTTATCCTCGACAGGGCCCCGGAACACTGAAGCTTTCTTT,CASSLSSTGPRNTEAFF
16,TRBD1,-,TRBV7-2,TRBJ1-5,TGTGCCAGCAGCCCGCCAGGACAGGGACGGGTACAGCCCCAGCATTTT,CASSPPGQGRVQPQHF
15,TRBD1,-,TRBV19,TRBJ1-1,TGTGCCAGTAACGACAGGGTCACGAGGGGGGCTGAAGCTTTCTTT,CASNDRVTRGAEAFF
16,-,-,TRBV7-8,TRBJ2-7,TGTGCCAGCAGCTTAGAGTACAGGGGAGGGTATGACGAGCAGTACTTC,CASSLEYRGGYDEQYF
17,TRBD2,-,TRBV5-1,TRBJ2-1,TGCGCCAGCAGCCAAGTTACTAGCGGGACCCGCTACAATGAGCAGTTCTTC,CASSQVTSGTRYNEQFF
13,-,-,TRBV27,TRBJ2-7,TGTGCCAGCTGCCCGGGAGAAACGTACGAGCAGTACTTC,CASCPGETYEQYF
17,-,-,TRBV28,TRBJ1-5,TGTGCCAGCAGTTTATCCCGCAGACGGAGTTTCGATCAGCCCCAGCATTTT,CASSLSRRRSFDQPQHF
16,TRBD1,-,TRBV25-1,TRBJ2-7,TGTGCCAGCAGTGGGGCGACAGGGGGCCCAGTCTACGAGCAGTACTTC,CASSGATGGPVYEQYF
16,-,-,TRBV5-5,TRBJ1-3,TGTGCCAGCAGCTTACTACAGACGAGCTCTGGAAACACCATATATTTT,CASSLLQTSSGNTIYF
15,-,-,TRBV11-2,TRBJ2-1,TGTGCCAGCAGCTTAGTATCCCTAGCCGGCAATGAGCAGTTCTTC,CASSLVSLAGNEQFF
14,-,-,TRBV19,TRBJ2-3,TGTGCCAGTACCCCTTGGGGGGTTACAGATACGCAGTATTTT,CASTPWGVTDTQYF
16,TRBD1,-,TRBV5-1,TRBJ2-7,TGCGCCAGCAGCTTAGGTTCGGGACAGGGTTTATACGAGCAGTACTTC,CASSLGSGQGLYEQYF
13,-,-,TRBV28,TRBJ1-5,TGTGCCAGCAGCCGGTGGCACAATCAGCCCCAGCATTTT,CASSRWHNQPQHF
14,TRBD1,-,TRBV5-4,TRBJ2-7,TGTGCCAGCAGCTGGGACAGGGGCGCCTACGAGCAGTACTTC,CASSWDRGAYEQYF
16,-,-,TRBV28,TRBJ1-4,TGTGCCAGCAGTTTATGGAAGGGAGGGGCTAATGAAAAACTGTTTTTT,CASSLWKGGANEKLFF
16,TRBD2,-,TRBV9,TRBJ2-1,TGTGCCAGCAGCGTAGAGAGGCGGGAGGGCCAGGATGAGCAGTTCTTC,CASSVERREGQDEQFF
13,-,-,TRBV29-1,TRBJ2-7,TGCAGCGTTGTTGAGGGGGGAATCTACGAGCAGTACTTC,CSVVEGGIYEQYF
18,TRBD1,-,TRBV30,TRBJ2-7,TGTGCCTGGAGTGTGAGTTTCTTGGCAGGGGGCGACAACTACGAGCAGTACTTC,CAWSVSFLAGGDNYEQYF
15,TRBD1,-,TRBV9,TRBJ2-5,TGTGCCAGCAGCGGGAGGACAGGCTCTTTAGAGACCCAGTACTTC,CASSGRTGSLETQYF
14,-,few,TRBV9,TRBJ2-7,TGTGCCAGCACCCCGGGACTCAGGGTCCACGAGCAGTACTTC,CASTPGLRVHEQYF
13,TRBD1,-,TRBV10-3,TRBJ1-1,TGTGCCATCAGGGGACAGGGGCTCACTGAAGCTTTCTTT,CAIRGQGLTEAFF
15,TRBD2,-,TRBV7-6,TRBJ2-1,TGTGCCAGCAGCTTTAGCGGGGCTGGCTACAATGAGCAGTTCTTC,CASSFSGAGYNEQFF
15,TRBD2,-,TRBV28,TRBJ2-7,TGTGCCAGCAGTTTTCTTGGGACTAGCTCCTACGAGCAGTACTTC,CASSFLGTSSYEQYF